This T cell receptor beta chain was sequenced during a study of blood T cell repertoires in COVID-19. Study-level background: From the United States, Italy and Spain came samples of acute and convalescent COVID-19. T cells, B-cell-depleted T cells, or PBMCs provided the cDNA or gDNA that served as material.

The junction had 7 bases not matched to a gene; V was cut back by 2 bases and J by 4 bases. The CDR3 consists of 16 residues. Germline V CDR1 and CDR2: MNHNY, SVGAGI (reference sequence). Original processing methods: By means of reference gene primer amplification, nucleated cell counts were estimated. Measured with immunoSEQ multiplex PCR; TCRdb has only the in-frame clones, and not every one. V and J calls and clone size are given by that table; D and trimming were obtained from the DNA. There are nearly 80,000 clones in the sample; about four fifths occur only once, and 3.5% lies in the top ten. The sample was peripheral blood. The source is a man in his fifties or sixties with acute or convalescent COVID-19. The chain employs TRBV6-6 and TRBJ2-5; 10 bases match TRBD1. The CDR3 DNA reads as TGTGCCAGCAGTTACGTTCCGACAGGGGGCTCAGAGACCCAGTACTTC. Its translation is CASSYVPTGGSETQYF.